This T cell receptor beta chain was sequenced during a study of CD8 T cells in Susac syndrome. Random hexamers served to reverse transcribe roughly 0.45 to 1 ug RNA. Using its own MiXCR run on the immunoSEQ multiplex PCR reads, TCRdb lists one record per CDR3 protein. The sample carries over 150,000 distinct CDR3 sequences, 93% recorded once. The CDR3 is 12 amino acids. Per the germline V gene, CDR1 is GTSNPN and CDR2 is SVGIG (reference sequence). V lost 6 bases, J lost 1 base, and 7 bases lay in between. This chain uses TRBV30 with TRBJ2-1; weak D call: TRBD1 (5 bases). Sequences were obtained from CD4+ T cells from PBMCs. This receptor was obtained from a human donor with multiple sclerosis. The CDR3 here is CACQGSYNEQFF. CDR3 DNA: TGTGCCTGCCAGGGATCCTACAATGAGCAGTTCTTC.